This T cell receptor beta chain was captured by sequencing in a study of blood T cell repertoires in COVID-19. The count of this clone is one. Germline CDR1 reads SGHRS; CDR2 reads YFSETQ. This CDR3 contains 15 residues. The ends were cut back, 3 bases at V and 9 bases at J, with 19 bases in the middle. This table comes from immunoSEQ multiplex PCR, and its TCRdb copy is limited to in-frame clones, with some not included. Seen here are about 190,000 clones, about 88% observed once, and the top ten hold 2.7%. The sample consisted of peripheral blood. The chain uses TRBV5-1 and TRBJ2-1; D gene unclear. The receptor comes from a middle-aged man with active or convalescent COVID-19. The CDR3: CASSSAGSGSGEQFF. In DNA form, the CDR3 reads TGCGCCAGCAGCTCCGCCGGGTCCGGATCCGGTGAGCAGTTCTTC.